These 8 T cell receptor beta chains were all obtained from the same sample, sequenced in a study of blood T cell repertoires in COVID-19 (dated by TCRdb to 2019 to 2021). Library preparation was by the immunoSEQ multiplex PCR assay. TCRdb took over this immuneACCESS table, retaining in-frame rearrangements with V and J assigned. Such tables are incomplete; in checked studies, under half of the missing clones stem from an unresolved V gene, and the remainder is unexplained. This sample lists roughly 200,000 clones; about four fifths were detected once. The ten largest account for nearly 5% of the sample. Input material: PBMCs or T cells enriched from blood (not recorded which). The receptors stem from a woman in her forties or fifties who had been exposed to COVID-19.

This clone was detected only a few times. The V call is TRBV7-2, the J call TRBJ2-3; 8 bases map to TRBD2. CDR1 SGHTA and CDR2 FQGNSA come from the germline V gene. V lost 3 bases and J lost 6; bases outside the gene matches: 2. The CDR3 is 13 amino acids. The CDR3: CASSFSGGDTQYF. The CDR3 bases are TGTGCCAGCAGCTTTTCGGGGGGGGATACGCAGTATTTT. Full variable domain (outside the CDR3, taken from reference TRBV7-2 and TRBJ2-3): GAGVSQSPSNKVTEKGKDVELRCDPISGHTALYWYRQSLGQGLEFLIYFQGNSAPDKSGLPSDRFSAERTGGSVSTLTIQRTQQEDSAVYLCASSFSGGDTQYFGPGTRLTVL.

The rearrangement uses TRBV9 and TRBJ1-3; D call uncertain. The CDR3 consists of 13 residues. Trimming removed 5 bases from V and 4 bases from J, with 10 bases in between. Looked up from germline, CDR1 is SGDLS and CDR2 is YYNGEE. In DNA, the CDR3 is TGTGCCAGCAGTCCCCACGAGGGAAACACCATATATTTT. It yields the protein CASSPHEGNTIYF. Complete variable domain (other parts from reference TRBV9 and TRBJ1-3): DSGVTQTPKHLITATGQRVTLRCSPRSGDLSVYWYQQSLDQGLQFLIQYYNGEERAKGNILERFSAQQFPDLHSELNLSSLELGDSALYFCASSPHEGNTIYFGEGSWLTVV.

The chain is built from TRBV7-8 and TRBJ1-2; 7 bases are shared with TRBD1. The CDR3 spans 15 residues. Germline V gene data show CDR1 as SGHVS and CDR2 as FQNEAQ. Trimming took 1 base from V and 4 from J; bases not matched to a gene: 6. DNA of the CDR3: TGTGCCAGCAGCTTAGGGGTAGGGGGCGCCTATGGCTACACCTTC. This translates into CASSLGVGGAYGYTF.

This clone was seen once. The chain joins TRBV12-5 to TRBJ1-5; no definite D call. The CDR3 is 15 residues long. The germline V gene encodes CDR1 LGHNT and CDR2 FRNRAP. The V and J ends lost 3 bases and 0 bases respectively, with 9 bases between them. The CDR3 DNA is TGTGCTAGTGGTTTTGCAGGACTTAGCAATCAGCCCCAGCATTTT. Translated: CASGFAGLSNQPQHF.

The chain recombines TRBV30 with TRBJ1-6, with 12 bases matching TRBD1. The CDR3 has 17 amino acids. Looked up from germline, CDR1 is GTSNPN and CDR2 is SVGIG (reference sequence). The ends lost 4 bases at V and 9 bases at J; junction bases unmatched: 13. CDR3 protein: CAWIEMGQGARSSPLHF. CDR3 nucleotide sequence: TGTGCCTGGATCGAAATGGGACAGGGGGCGAGAAGTTCACCCCTCCACTTT.

This clone was recorded a few times. This chain uses TRBV6-5 with TRBJ1-3, with TRBD1 as a possible D gene (5 bases). CDR1 MNHEY and CDR2 SVGAGI come from the germline V gene. V lost 8 bases and J lost 1, with 15 bases in between. CDR3 length: 15 amino acids. The CDR3 region is CASRVSKGSGNTIYF. The CDR3 DNA reads as TGTGCCAGCCGAGTATCAAAGGGGTCTGGAAACACCATATATTTT.

V and J are TRBV19 and TRBJ2-1, with a tentative D call TRBD1 (6 bases). The CDR3 covers 15 residues. Trimming took off 4 bases at V and 2 bases at J, with 12 bases between the two ends. Germline loops: CDR1 LNHDA, CDR2 SQIVND (reference sequence). For the CDR3, the DNA is TGTGCCAGTAGTACGACAGGTTTGGCCTACAATGAGCAGTTCTTC. This sequence encodes CASSTTGLAYNEQFF.

V is TRBV14 and J is TRBJ2-1, with 10 bases identical to TRBD2. Germline V gene data show CDR1 as SGHDN and CDR2 as FVKESK. With 0 bases clipped from V and 8 bases from J, the junction kept 13 bases outside the gene matches. The CDR3 is 18 amino acids. CDR3 sequence: CASSQDPRLAGGNDEQFF. In DNA, the CDR3 is TGTGCCAGCAGCCAAGATCCCCGATTAGCGGGGGGAAATGATGAGCAGTTCTTC. Full variable domain (outside the CDR3, taken from reference TRBV14 and TRBJ2-1): EAGVTQFPSHSVIEKGQTVTLRCDPISGHDNLYWYRRVMGKEIKFLLHFVKESKQDESGMPNNRFLAERTGGTYSTLKVQPAELEDSGVYFCASSQDPRLAGGNDEQFFGPGTRLTVL.